This T cell receptor beta chain was found in a study of shared clonotypes between healthy human individuals. Overall study context: Three plates were used per donor for CD4 naive, three for CD4 memory, two for CD8 naive and one for CD8 memory.

This clone appeared once. Study processing details: Owing to the provision of junction-only sequences devoid of quality scores by immunoSEQ, filtering differed. Sequenced by immunoSEQ multiplex PCR; TCRdb stores in-frame clones only, minus some. Clone size and the V and J calls come from that table; the DNA yielded D and trimming. The data show fewer than 1 million clones, with roughly 96% seen just once and 0.2% to 0.25% held by the top ten. Positive CCR7 selection of CD45RO-negative cells yielded the naive CD8 cells, and terminally differentiated effector memory CD45RA+ cells were excluded. The TCR originated in a man aged 25-45 years in good health. Sequenced sample: naive CD8+ T cells sorted from blood.

The CDR3 region has the DNA TGCGCCAGCAGACCACATCAGGGTGAAGCTTTCTTT. Residues: CASRPHQGEAFF. The chain combines TRBV5-1 with TRBJ1-1, with D maybe TRBD1 (5 bases). CDR3 length equals 12 residues. V was clipped by 5 bases and J by 7 bases, with 12 bases between them. Looked up from germline, CDR1 is SGHRS and CDR2 is YFSETQ.